Listed below are T cell receptor beta chains from one sample, sequenced in a study of T cells after yellow fever vaccination. One entry per CDR3 protein, called by TCRdb with MiXCR from the 5' RACE reads. The sample lists approximately 550,000 distinct CDR3 sequences; roughly 14% were seen once. This sample comprised PBMCs, obtained on the day of the yellow fever booster vaccination. The receptor source for this set is a man aged 30-40 years who received the YFV17D yellow fever vaccine. The CDR3 runs from the conserved cysteine through the conserved F or W. Fields, in order: V gene, clone size, J gene, D gene, CDR3 length, CDR3 protein, CDR3 DNA. D genes are given only for firm matches. Expanded clones get a size class; other rows say once, few or many, or leave the size out.

TRBV29-1	few	TRBJ2-7	.	15	CSVLSPVASSYEQYF	TGCAGCGTTCTATCCCCGGTCGCAAGCTCCTACGAGCAGTACTTC
TRBV5-1	.	TRBJ2-3	.	16	CASSLQGALSTDTQYF	TGCGCCAGCAGCTTGCAAGGGGCCCTCTCCACAGATACGCAGTATTTT
TRBV10-2	few	TRBJ2-7	TRBD2	17	CASSEPLTSGATYEQYF	TGCGCCAGCAGTGAGCCCCTGACTAGCGGGGCCACCTACGAGCAGTACTTC
TRBV20-1	.	TRBJ2-7	.	15	CSALVTGTLTYEQYF	TGCAGTGCGCTCGTGACCGGGACCCTGACCTACGAGCAGTACTTC
TRBV10-1	few	TRBJ2-3	.	11	CASSDLDTQYF	TGCGCCAGCAGTGATTTGGATACGCAGTATTTT
TRBV7-9	few	TRBJ2-1	TRBD2	17	CASSSPPRTSSYNEQFF	TGTGCCAGCAGCTCGCCGCCCCGGACTAGCTCCTACAATGAGCAGTTCTTC
TRBV20-1	.	TRBJ2-1	TRBD2	18	CSARGRGRALSSYNEQFF	TGCAGTGCTAGAGGACGCGGGAGGGCCTTGAGCTCCTACAATGAGCAGTTCTTC
TRBV29-1	many	TRBJ2-5	.	12	CSARRAEETQYF	TGCAGCGCCAGAAGGGCGGAAGAGACCCAGTACTTC
TRBV27	.	TRBJ1-1	TRBD1	15	CATLPPGTANTEAFF	TGTGCCACCCTTCCCCCGGGGACAGCCAACACTGAAGCTTTCTTT
TRBV18	.	TRBJ2-7	.	14	CASSPTRLGYEQYF	TGTGCCAGCTCACCGACTAGGTTAGGCTACGAGCAGTACTTC
TRBV5-1	.	TRBJ1-1	.	12	CASSLRGAEAFF	TGCGCCAGCAGCTTGAGAGGTGCTGAAGCTTTCTTT
TRBV24-1	.	TRBJ2-1	TRBD1	14	CATSGQGKGNEQFF	TGTGCCACCAGTGGACAGGGAAAAGGCAATGAGCAGTTCTTC
TRBV5-5	many	TRBJ2-2	TRBD2	16	CASSSGLAPNTGELFF	TGTGCCAGCAGCTCGGGACTAGCGCCGAACACCGGGGAGCTGTTTTTT
TRBV3-1	many	TRBJ2-1	TRBD2	14	CASSPSGGRNEQFF	TGTGCCAGCAGCCCGTCGGGGGGTCGGAATGAGCAGTTCTTC
TRBV24-1	few	TRBJ2-2	.	13	CATSAGYTGELFF	TGTGCCACCAGTGCAGGGTACACCGGGGAGCTGTTTTTT
TRBV20-1	few	TRBJ2-7	TRBD2	15	CSARVGREGHYEQYF	TGCAGTGCTAGAGTGGGGCGGGAGGGCCATTACGAGCAGTACTTC
TRBV12-3/TRBV12-4	many	TRBJ2-2	.	13	CASSFGNTGELFF	TGTGCCAGCAGTTTCGGAAACACCGGGGAGCTGTTTTTT
TRBV25-1	.	TRBJ2-5	.	15	CASSDTRTPQETQYF	TGTGCCAGCAGTGATACCCGGACCCCCCAAGAGACCCAGTACTTC
TRBV20-1	.	TRBJ2-7	TRBD2	15	CSARGREPPRYEQYF	TGCAGTGCTAGAGGGCGGGAGCCACCCAGATACGAGCAGTACTTC
TRBV5-1	.	TRBJ1-4	.	15	CASSLDTTRKEKLFF	TGCGCCAGCAGCTTGGATACAACGCGGAAGGAAAAACTGTTTTTT
TRBV15	.	TRBJ2-1	.	14	CATSRDRANNEQFF	TGTGCCACCAGCAGAGATAGGGCAAACAATGAGCAGTTCTTC
TRBV7-7	few	TRBJ2-1	.	15	CASSRDQSSYNEQFF	TGTGCTAGCAGCCGGGACCAAAGCTCCTACAATGAGCAGTTCTTC
TRBV10-2	few	TRBJ2-2	.	14	CASRDPGNGGELFF	TGCGCCAGCAGGGACCCGGGGAACGGCGGGGAGCTGTTTTTT
TRBV7-2	few	TRBJ1-1	TRBD1	16	CASSLVADRGTAEAFF	TGTGCCAGCAGCTTAGTAGCGGACAGGGGGACTGCTGAAGCTTTCTTT
TRBV19	few	TRBJ2-4	.	13	CASSPLLKDIQYF	TGTGCCAGTAGCCCCCTATTGAAGGACATTCAGTACTTC
TRBV5-1	many	TRBJ2-3	TRBD1	13	CASSRQGQDTQYF	TGCGCCAGCAGTAGACAGGGCCAAGATACGCAGTATTTT
TRBV20-1	.	TRBJ1-2	.	12	CSALQSNYGYTF	TGCAGTGCGCTCCAGAGTAACTATGGCTACACCTTC
TRBV20-1	.	TRBJ2-7	.	12	CSARLEIHEQYF	TGCAGTGCTAGATTGGAAATCCACGAGCAGTACTTC
TRBV12-3/TRBV12-4	.	TRBJ2-2	.	15	CASSLGSVKAGELFF	TGTGCCAGCAGTTTAGGATCGGTTAAGGCCGGGGAGCTGTTTTTT
TRBV6-1	.	TRBJ1-4	.	16	CASRPGRGDTNEKLFF	TGTGCCAGCAGGCCAGGGAGGGGGGACACTAATGAAAAACTGTTTTTT
TRBV27	few	TRBJ1-4	.	14	CASSLSGTGEKLFF	TGTGCCAGCAGTTTATCGGGTACGGGTGAAAAACTGTTTTTT
TRBV5-5	.	TRBJ2-7	TRBD1	14	CASSQDRVPYEQYF	TGTGCCAGCAGCCAAGACAGGGTCCCCTACGAGCAGTACTTC
TRBV4-2	.	TRBJ2-7	.	15	CASSQENSGLYEQYF	TGTGCCAGCAGCCAAGAGAATAGCGGCCTCTACGAGCAGTACTTC
TRBV7-2	.	TRBJ2-1	.	13	CASSLGIHFEQFF	TGTGCCAGCAGCTTAGGGATCCACTTTGAGCAGTTCTTC
TRBV20-1	.	TRBJ2-7	.	12	CSARSQHYEQYF	TGCAGTGCTAGAAGCCAGCACTACGAGCAGTACTTC
TRBV19	few	TRBJ2-1	TRBD2	15	CASSIGLAGASEQFF	TGTGCCAGTAGTATAGGGCTAGCGGGAGCTTCTGAGCAGTTCTTC
TRBV7-6	few	TRBJ2-3	.	14	CASQGSYGTDTQYF	TGTGCCAGTCAGGGAAGTTATGGCACAGATACGCAGTATTTT